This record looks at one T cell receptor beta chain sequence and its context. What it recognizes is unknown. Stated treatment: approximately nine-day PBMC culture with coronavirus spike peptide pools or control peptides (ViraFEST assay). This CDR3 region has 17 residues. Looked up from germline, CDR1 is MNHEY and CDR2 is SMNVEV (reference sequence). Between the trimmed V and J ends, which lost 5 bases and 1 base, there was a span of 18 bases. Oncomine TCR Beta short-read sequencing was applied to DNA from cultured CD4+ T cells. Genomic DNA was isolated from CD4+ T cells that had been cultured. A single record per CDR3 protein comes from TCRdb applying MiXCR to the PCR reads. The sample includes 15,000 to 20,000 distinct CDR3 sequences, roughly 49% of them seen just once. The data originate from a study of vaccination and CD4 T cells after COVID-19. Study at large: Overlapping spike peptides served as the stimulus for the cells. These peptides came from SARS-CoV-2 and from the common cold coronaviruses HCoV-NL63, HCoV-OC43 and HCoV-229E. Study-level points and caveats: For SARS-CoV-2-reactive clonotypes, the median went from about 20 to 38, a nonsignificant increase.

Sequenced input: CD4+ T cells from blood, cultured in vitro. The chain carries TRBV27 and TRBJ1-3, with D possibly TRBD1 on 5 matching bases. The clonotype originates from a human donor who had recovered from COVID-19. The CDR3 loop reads CASSPRDRVSSGNTIYF. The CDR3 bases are TGTGCCAGCAGTCCCCGCGACAGAGTCTCTTCTGGAAACACCATATATTTT.